Below are 18 T cell receptor beta chains sequenced from a single sample in a study of cytomegalovirus exposure and HLA in healthy donors. The PCR employed 60 Vbeta primers together with 13 Jbeta primers. The repertoire was sequenced with immunoSEQ multiplex PCR; TCRdb's copy has only in-frame clones and lacks some. This sample's clone table lists roughly 100,000 clones. The sequenced sample consisted of PBMCs. These receptor sequences come from a man aged 40-50 years in good health and CMV-seronegative.

The genes are TRBV10-2 and TRBJ2-7; a possible D gene is TRBD2 (6 bases). The CDR3 is 16 residues long. V lost 6 bases and J lost 2, with 20 bases in between. The germline V gene encodes CDR1 WSHSY and CDR2 SAAADI. The CDR3 loop is CASREIFRDSPYEQYF. CDR3 coding DNA: TGCGCCAGCAGGGAAATTTTCCGGGACTCCCCCTACGAGCAGTACTTC.

The chain couples TRBV29-1 to TRBJ1-1; 7 nucleotides agree with TRBD1. This CDR3 comprises 12 residues. Unmatched junction bases numbered 6, after V lost 4 bases and J lost 7 bases. Germline assignment: CDR1 SQVTM and CDR2 ANQGSEA. This CDR3 reads CSVATGSGEAFF. Here the CDR3 DNA reads TGCAGCGTTGCGACAGGGTCGGGTGAAGCTTTCTTT. The whole variable domain, filled in from reference TRBV29-1 and TRBJ1-1, reads SAVISQKPSRDICQRGTSLTIQCQVDSQVTMMFWYRQQPGQSLTLIATANQGSEATYESGFVIDKFPISRPNLTFSTLTVSNMSPEDSSIYLCSVATGSGEAFFGQGTRLTVV.

J is TRBJ2-5 and V is TRBV7-9; 7 bases are a match to TRBD2. After removal of 6 bases from V and 0 bases from J, the junction contained 7 bases not matched to a gene. CDR3 length: 15 amino acids. The germline CDR1 and CDR2 sequences are SEHNR and FQNEAQ (reference sequence). The CDR3 spells CASRPSGPYQETQYF. CDR3 DNA sequence: TGTGCCAGCAGACCTAGCGGTCCGTACCAAGAGACCCAGTACTTC.

V is TRBV6-5 and J is TRBJ1-1; D might be TRBD1 (6 bases). The germline V and J ends were trimmed by 6 bases and 8 bases, with 19 bases remaining between them. This CDR3 has 14 residues. The V gene's germline CDR1 is MNHEY and CDR2 SVGAGI. CDR3 nucleotides: TGTGCCAGCAGCCAGAATGGGGGGGCTAAAGAAGCTTTCTTT. Its protein product is CASSQNGGAKEAFF.

The chain joins TRBV6-5 to TRBJ2-3; TRBD2 matches 9 bases. Per germline, CDR1 MNHEY and CDR2 SVGAGI. The CDR3 extends over 14 amino acids. After removal of 7 bases from V and 2 bases from J, the junction contained 4 bases not matched to a gene. The CDR3 protein is CASNLAGYTDTQYF. The DNA for the CDR3 is TGTGCCAGCAACCTAGCGGGGTACACAGATACGCAGTATTTT.

J is TRBJ2-7 and V is TRBV27; 9 bases match TRBD2. The V and J ends lost 4 bases and 1 base, in that order; junction bases with no gene match: 8. This CDR3 comprises 16 residues. Germline lookup yields CDR1 MNHEY and CDR2 SMNVEV (reference sequence). DNA for the CDR3: TGTGCCAGCAGTTCCTGGGGAGCGGGGGGATCCTACGAGCAGTACTTC. Protein: CASSSWGAGGSYEQYF.

The chain has TRBV27 and TRBJ1-2; weak D call: TRBD1 (6 bases). The V and J ends lost 4 bases and 8 bases respectively, with 29 bases between them. The CDR3 runs 18 residues. Germline CDR1 and CDR2: MNHEY and SMNVEV (reference sequence). The CDR3 DNA reads TGTGCCAGCAGTTCCCTTCTCTACAGGGAATCAGACGGGGAGGGCTACACCTTC. Translated, it gives CASSSLLYRESDGEGYTF.

The CDR3 DNA sequence: TGCGCCAGAGAAAGGGTGGGGGCCTTCACCTACGAGCAGTACTTC. This encodes CARERVGAFTYEQYF. This rearrangement joins TRBV4-3 to TRBJ2-7; D possibly corresponds to TRBD1 (6 bases). The CDR3 is 15 residues long. V was trimmed by 9 bases and J by 2 bases, leaving 20 bases between them. Germline V gives CDR1 LGHNA, CDR2 YSLEER.

This chain joins TRBV11-3 and TRBJ1-1; 9 nucleotides align to TRBD1. V gave up 5 bases and J gave up 2 bases; unmatched junction bases: 3. This CDR3 has 14 amino acids. CDR1 is SGHNT and CDR2 is YENEEA in the germline V gene. The CDR3 coding sequence is TGTGCCAGCAGCAGGGACAGGGACAACACTGAAGCTTTCTTT. It yields the protein CASSRDRDNTEAFF.

J is TRBJ2-1 and V is TRBV6-5; D might be TRBD2 (5 bases). CDR3 length equals 16 residues. V shed 2 bases and J shed 7 bases, with 18 bases lying between them. CDR1 and CDR2 (germline): MNHEY, SVGAGI. DNA of the CDR3: TGTGCCAGCAGTTACCCCACAAGTCCTAGCCTGAATGAGCAGTTCTTC. It yields the protein CASSYPTSPSLNEQFF.

The rearrangement joins TRBV19 to TRBJ1-1; D is unresolved. This CDR3 is 14 amino acids long. In germline, CDR1 is LNHDA, CDR2 SQIVND (reference sequence). V dropped 5 bases and J dropped 5 bases, with 15 bases sitting between them. The CDR3 protein is CASSLYIRDTEAFF. CDR3 DNA: TGTGCCAGTAGTCTTTACATCCGGGATACTGAAGCTTTCTTT.

The CDR3 DNA reads TGTGCCAGCAGCTATTACTCGAGACAGGGTTACGAGCAGTACTTC. Translation gives CASSYYSRQGYEQYF. The rearrangement uses TRBV7-2 and TRBJ2-5; 7 bases are a match to TRBD1. Gene TRBJ2-7 matches the end of the DNA better, so the J call may be wrong. Germline CDR1 reads SGHTA; CDR2 reads FQGNSA. The CDR3 consists of 15 residues.

This sequence joins TRBV2 and TRBJ2-1; TRBD2 is a possible D gene (6 bases). The germline CDR1 and CDR2 sequences are SNHLY and FYNNEI. The CDR3 sequence is 10 residues long. V lost 9 bases, J lost 10 bases, and 10 bases lay in between. CDR3 residues: CARQEGEQFF. In nucleotides, the CDR3 is TGTGCCAGACAGGAGGGGGAGCAGTTCTTC.

The rearrangement uses TRBV14 and TRBJ2-7; no firm D call. Trimming shortened V by 0 bases and J by 5 bases, and 20 bases separated the two germline ends. CDR1 is SGHDN, CDR2 FVKESK, per germline. This CDR3 contains 17 residues. The CDR3 loop is CASSQDGNLSSYHEQYF. The DNA for the CDR3 is TGTGCCAGCAGCCAAGATGGCAATCTGTCTAGTTACCACGAGCAGTACTTC.

DNA for the CDR3: TGTGCCAGCAGTTTATTCGGTCCCCTCAATTCACCCCTCCACTTT. It specifies CASSLFGPLNSPLHF. The rearrangement links TRBV27 to TRBJ1-6; D not resolved. The CDR3 has 15 residues. The germline CDR1 and CDR2 sequences are MNHEY and SMNVEV (reference sequence). V lost 1 base to trimming and J lost 7 bases, with 11 bases between them.

The rearrangement uses TRBV10-3 and TRBJ1-6, with 8 bases identical to TRBD1. Germline-derived CDR1 and CDR2 are ENHRY and SYGVKD. V trimming: 6 bases; J trimming: 7 bases; junction bases outside the gene matches: 5. The CDR3 runs 14 residues. CDR3 in amino acids: CAISSTGGNSPLHF. The CDR3 DNA is TGTGCCATCAGCTCTACAGGGGGAAATTCACCCCTCCACTTT.

This sequence joins TRBV9 and TRBJ2-1; tentatively, D is TRBD2 (7 bases). Germline loops: CDR1 SGDLS, CDR2 YYNGEE. The CDR3 runs 15 residues. The germline V and J ends were trimmed by 2 bases and 7 bases, with 16 bases remaining between them. The DNA for the CDR3 is TGTGCCAGCAGCGTGGGAGGCGGGGGCTATAATGAGCAGTTCTTC. Protein product: CASSVGGGGYNEQFF.

This chain uses TRBV15 with TRBJ2-7; 8 bases map to TRBD1. The CDR3 has 17 amino acids. The J segment lost 4 bases and the V segment lost 5 bases, leaving 16 bases of the junction unmatched. CDR1 and CDR2 (germline): LNHNV, YYDKDF (reference sequence). CDR3 sequence: CATSGPDRGSIGYEQYF. CDR3 coding DNA: TGTGCCACCAGCGGACCTGACAGGGGATCGATCGGGTACGAGCAGTACTTC.